This TCR beta chain originates from a study of T cell clonotyping in hematopoietic cell transplantation. Study-wide results and caveats: Few recipient clonotypes overlapped donors; over 97% were de novo at given depth. Higher Inverse Simpson Index values in graft donor and pretransplant recipient predicted broader posttransplant TCR diversity. CD4 and CD8 repertoire contributions could not be separated without sorting. Recipient TCR diversity dropped after transplant; expanded clonotypes rose from day 30 to 180.

Germline-derived CDR1 and CDR2 are LGHNA and YNFKEQ. The CDR3 has 17 residues. V shed 0 bases and J shed 0 bases, with 12 bases lying between them. The table came from immunoSEQ multiplex PCR; TCRdb's copy has only in-frame clones and leaves some out. Among fewer than 40,000 clones listed, 80% to 90% were seen once. This clone has a single count. The antigen remains undetermined. The TCR originated in a woman aged 40-49 years in good health. Some clones in this sample may be carry-over from other donors' samples. The sequenced sample consisted of peripheral blood mononuclear cells. The chain combines TRBV4-2 with TRBJ2-1, with D uncertain. The CDR3 is CASSQDQALRSYNEQFF. The CDR3 DNA follows: TGTGCCAGCAGCCAAGATCAGGCACTTCGCTCCTACAATGAGCAGTTCTTC.